This T cell receptor (beta chain) was sequenced in a study of shared clonotypes between healthy human individuals. Overall study findings and caveats: The study found about 5% of naive CD4 clonotypes shared across a handful of donors.

The trim removed 4 bases at V and 3 bases at J, leaving 4 bases unmatched. Germline CDR1 is SGHRS and CDR2 is YFSETQ. CDR3 length: 14 amino acids. Those who donated, Caucasian adults without exception, all lived in Nashville, Tennessee. Comment on this clone: The target antigen is unknown.

Assay used: immunoSEQ multiplex PCR; TCRdb lists only in-frame clones, some missing. The sample has 2 million to 2.5 million clones, approximately 95% seen once. Sequencing was done on a sample of naive CD4+ T cells sorted from blood. Documented subset: CD45RA+ positively selected. The TCR was taken from a man younger than 35 in good health. The chain employs TRBV5-1 and TRBJ1-3; 7 nucleotides match TRBD1. CDR3 sequence (DNA): TGCGCCAGCAGCGATGGGACAGATGGAAACACCATATATTTT. Translating it yields CASSDGTDGNTIYF.